This T cell receptor (beta chain) derives from a study of early T cells in non-severe SARS-CoV-2 infection. Whole-study context: Bulk RNA taken from unsorted whole blood was sequenced, leaving chains unpaired.

Many counts were recorded for this clonotype. The antigen is unknown. Study-level findings and limits: VDJdb matching, biased toward anti-spike CD8 responses, missed private and CD4 specificities.

Researchers attached unique molecular identifiers to individual cDNA molecules. A single record per CDR3 protein comes from TCRdb applying MiXCR to the 5' RACE reads. The sample has tens of thousands of distinct CDR3 sequences, 5.3% seen once. CDR1 is ENHRY, CDR2 SYGVKD, per germline. The CDR3 has 15 amino acids. With V trimmed by 5 bases and J by 4 bases, 3 bases remained unmatched. The J gene is TRBJ2-3, the V gene TRBV10-3; 13 bases are shared with TRBD2. The source is an adult who was a healthcare worker with PCR-confirmed SARS-CoV-2 infection or an uninfected control (not recorded which). Sequenced input: whole blood. CDR3 protein: CAISSGLAGSDTQYF. The CDR3 DNA reads as TGTGCCATCAGTTCGGGACTAGCGGGATCAGATACGCAGTATTTT.